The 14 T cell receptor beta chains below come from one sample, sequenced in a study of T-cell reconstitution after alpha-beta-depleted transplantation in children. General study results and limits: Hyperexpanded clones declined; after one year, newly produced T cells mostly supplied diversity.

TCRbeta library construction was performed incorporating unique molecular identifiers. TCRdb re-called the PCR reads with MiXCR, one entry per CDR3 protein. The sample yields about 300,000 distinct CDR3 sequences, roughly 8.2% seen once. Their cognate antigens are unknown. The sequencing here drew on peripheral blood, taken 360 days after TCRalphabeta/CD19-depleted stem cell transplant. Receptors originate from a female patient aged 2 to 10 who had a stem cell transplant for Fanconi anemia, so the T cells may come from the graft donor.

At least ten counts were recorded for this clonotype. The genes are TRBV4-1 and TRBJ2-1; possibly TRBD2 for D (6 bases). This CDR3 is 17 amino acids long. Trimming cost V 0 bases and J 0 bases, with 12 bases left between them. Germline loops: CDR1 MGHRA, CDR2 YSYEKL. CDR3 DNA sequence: TGCGCCAGCAGCCAAGATGGTCGCGGGGCCTCCTACAATGAGCAGTTCTTC. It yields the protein CASSQDGRGASYNEQFF.

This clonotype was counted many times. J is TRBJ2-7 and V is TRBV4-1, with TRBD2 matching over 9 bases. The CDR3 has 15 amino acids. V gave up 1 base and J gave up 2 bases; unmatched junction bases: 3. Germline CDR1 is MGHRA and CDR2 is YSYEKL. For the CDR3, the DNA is TGCGCCAGCAGCCAAGCGACTAGCGGCACCTACGAGCAGTACTTC. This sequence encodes CASSQATSGTYEQYF.

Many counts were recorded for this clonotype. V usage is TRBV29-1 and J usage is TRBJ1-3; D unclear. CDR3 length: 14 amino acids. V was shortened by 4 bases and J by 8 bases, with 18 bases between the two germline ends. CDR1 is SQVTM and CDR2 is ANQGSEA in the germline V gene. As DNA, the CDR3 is TGCAGCGTTGTAAACCTCGGATGGGGAGACACCATATATTTT. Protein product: CSVVNLGWGDTIYF.

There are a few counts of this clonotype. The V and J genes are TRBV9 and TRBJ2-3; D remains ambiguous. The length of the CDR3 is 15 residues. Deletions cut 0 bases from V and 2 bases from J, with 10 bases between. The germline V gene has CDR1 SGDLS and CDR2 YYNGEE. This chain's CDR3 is CASSVGPPLTDTQYF. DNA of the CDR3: TGTGCCAGCAGCGTAGGCCCCCCCCTCACAGATACGCAGTATTTT.

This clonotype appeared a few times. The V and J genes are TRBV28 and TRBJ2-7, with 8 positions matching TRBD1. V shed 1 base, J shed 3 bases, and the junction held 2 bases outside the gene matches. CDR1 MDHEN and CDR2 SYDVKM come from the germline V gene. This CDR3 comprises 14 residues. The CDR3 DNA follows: TGTGCCAGCAGTTTATTCGACAGGGGCTACGAGCAGTACTTC. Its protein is CASSLFDRGYEQYF. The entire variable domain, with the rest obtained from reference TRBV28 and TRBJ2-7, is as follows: DVKVTQSSRYLVKRTGEKVFLECVQDMDHENMFWYRQDPGLGLRLIYFSYDVKMKEKGDIPEGYSVSREKKERFSLILESASTNQTSMYLCASSLFDRGYEQYFGPGTRLTVT.

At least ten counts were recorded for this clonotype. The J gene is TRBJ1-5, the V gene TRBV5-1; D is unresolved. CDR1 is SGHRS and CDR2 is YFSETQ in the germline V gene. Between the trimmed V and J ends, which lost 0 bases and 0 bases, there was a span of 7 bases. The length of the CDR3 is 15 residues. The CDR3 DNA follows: TGCGCCAGCAGCTTGGACGGCCTTAGCAATCAGCCCCAGCATTTT. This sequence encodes CASSLDGLSNQPQHF.

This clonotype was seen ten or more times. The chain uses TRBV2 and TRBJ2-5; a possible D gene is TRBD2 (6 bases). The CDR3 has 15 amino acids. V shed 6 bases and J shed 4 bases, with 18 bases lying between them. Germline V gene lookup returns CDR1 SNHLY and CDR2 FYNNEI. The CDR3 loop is CASRGGLPMGETQYF. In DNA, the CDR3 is TGTGCCAGCAGGGGTGGACTACCTATGGGAGAGACCCAGTACTTC.

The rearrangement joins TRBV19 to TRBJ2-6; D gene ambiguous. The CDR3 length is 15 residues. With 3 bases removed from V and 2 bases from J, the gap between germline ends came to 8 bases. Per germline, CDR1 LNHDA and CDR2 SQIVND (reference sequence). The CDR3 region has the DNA TGTGCCAGTAGTATTGGTCTTACTGGGGCCAACGTCCTGACTTTC. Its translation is CASSIGLTGANVLTF.

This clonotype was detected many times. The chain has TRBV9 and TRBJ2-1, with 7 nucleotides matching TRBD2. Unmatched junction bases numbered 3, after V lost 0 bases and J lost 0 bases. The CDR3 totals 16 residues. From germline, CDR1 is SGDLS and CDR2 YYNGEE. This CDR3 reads CASSVGGLSSYNEQFF. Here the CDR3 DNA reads TGTGCCAGCAGCGTAGGGGGACTAAGCTCCTACAATGAGCAGTTCTTC.

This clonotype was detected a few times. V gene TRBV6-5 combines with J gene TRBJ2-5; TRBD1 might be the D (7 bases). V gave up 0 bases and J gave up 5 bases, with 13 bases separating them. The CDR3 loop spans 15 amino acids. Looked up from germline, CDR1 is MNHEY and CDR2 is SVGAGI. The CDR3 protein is CASSYSEGAVETQYF. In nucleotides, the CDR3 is TGTGCCAGCAGTTACTCGGAGGGGGCAGTCGAGACCCAGTACTTC.

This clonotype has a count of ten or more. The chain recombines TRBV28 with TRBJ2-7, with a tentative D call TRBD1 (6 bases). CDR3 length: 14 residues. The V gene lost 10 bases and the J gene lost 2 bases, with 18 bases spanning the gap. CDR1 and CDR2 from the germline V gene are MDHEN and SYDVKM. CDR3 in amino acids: CATSERGQTYEQYF. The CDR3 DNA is TGTGCCACCTCGGAGAGGGGACAAACCTACGAGCAGTACTTC. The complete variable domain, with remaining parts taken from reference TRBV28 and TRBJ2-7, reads DVKVTQSSRYLVKRTGEKVFLECVQDMDHENMFWYRQDPGLGLRLIYFSYDVKMKEKGDIPEGYSVSREKKERFSLILESASTNQTSMYLCATSERGQTYEQYFGPGTRLTVT.

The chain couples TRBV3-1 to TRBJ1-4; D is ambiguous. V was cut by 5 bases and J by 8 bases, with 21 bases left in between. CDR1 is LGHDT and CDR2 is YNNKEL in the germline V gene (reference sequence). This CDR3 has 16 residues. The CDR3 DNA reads TGTGCCAGCAGCTCTAAGAGCGGTTACTTGGGGGAAAAACTGTTTTTT. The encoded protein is CASSSKSGYLGEKLFF.

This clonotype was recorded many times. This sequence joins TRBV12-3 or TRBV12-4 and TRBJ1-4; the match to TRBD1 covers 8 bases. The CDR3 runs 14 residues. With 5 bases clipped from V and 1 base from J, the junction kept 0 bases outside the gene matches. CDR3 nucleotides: TGTGCCAGCAGTGGACAGGGAACTAATGAAAAACTGTTTTTT. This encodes CASSGQGTNEKLFF.

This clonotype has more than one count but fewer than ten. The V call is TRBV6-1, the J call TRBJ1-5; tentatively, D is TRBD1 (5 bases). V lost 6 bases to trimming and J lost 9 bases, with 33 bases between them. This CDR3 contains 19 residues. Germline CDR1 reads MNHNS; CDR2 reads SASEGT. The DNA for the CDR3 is TGTGCCAGCAGCCCCATAACCCTGGGGGGGGTGCTAGACCTATTGCCCCAGCATTTT. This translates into CASSPITLGGVLDLLPQHF.